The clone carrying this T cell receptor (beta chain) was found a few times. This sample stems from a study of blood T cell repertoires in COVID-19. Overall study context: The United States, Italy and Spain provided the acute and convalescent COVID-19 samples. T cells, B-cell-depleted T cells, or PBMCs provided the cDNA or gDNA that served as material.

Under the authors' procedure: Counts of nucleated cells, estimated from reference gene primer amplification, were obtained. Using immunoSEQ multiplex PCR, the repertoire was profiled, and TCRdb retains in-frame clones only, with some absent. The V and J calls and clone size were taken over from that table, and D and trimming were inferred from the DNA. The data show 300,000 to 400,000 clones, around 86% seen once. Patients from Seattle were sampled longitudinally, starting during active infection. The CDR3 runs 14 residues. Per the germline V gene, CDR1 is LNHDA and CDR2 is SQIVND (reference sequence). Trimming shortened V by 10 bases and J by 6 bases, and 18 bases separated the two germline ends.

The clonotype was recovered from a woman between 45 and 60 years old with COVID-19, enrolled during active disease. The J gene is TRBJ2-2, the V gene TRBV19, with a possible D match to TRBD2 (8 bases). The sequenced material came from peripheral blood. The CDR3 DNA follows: TGTGCCATCGGGACAGCGGGAGTGGCCGGGGAGCTGTTTTTT. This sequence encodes CAIGTAGVAGELFF.